This T cell receptor (beta chain) was recovered during a study of OX40 agonist ivuxolimab in advanced cancers. CDR1 is SGHAT and CDR2 is FQNNGV in the germline V gene. The length of the CDR3 is 14 residues. V shed 2 bases and J shed 10 bases, with 12 bases lying between them. The data were produced by immunoSEQ multiplex PCR, yet TCRdb's version contains in-frame clones alone and is incomplete. The data show 20,000 to 25,000 clones, with roughly 88% seen just once and 30% to 35% held by the top ten. J is TRBJ1-6 and V is TRBV11-2, with D possibly TRBD1 on 6 matching bases. Here the sequenced sample was CD4+ or CD8+ T cells sorted from blood, taken in a trial of the OX40 agonist ivuxolimab. The origin of this receptor is an adult with an advanced solid tumor such as melanoma, head and neck, liver or kidney cancer. DNA of the CDR3: TGTGCCAGCAGCTTAAAGGGGGGGCAATCACCCCTCCACTTT. Amino acids: CASSLKGGQSPLHF.